This T cell receptor beta chain was profiled in a study of blood T cell repertoires in COVID-19. The CDR3 spans 14 residues. Germline V CDR1 and CDR2: LNHDA, SQIVND (reference sequence). Unmatched junction bases numbered 7, after V lost 6 bases and J lost 9 bases. Sequenced by immunoSEQ multiplex PCR; TCRdb stores in-frame clones only, minus some. Of more than 150,000 clones listed, 86% are singletons. Sequencing was performed on peripheral blood. The chain uses TRBV19 and TRBJ2-1; 11 bases agree with TRBD2. The receptor was derived from a woman between 65 and 79 years old with acute or convalescent COVID-19. The CDR3 DNA reads TGTGCCAGTAGCTTTAGCGGGGGGGCCAGTGAGCAGTTCTTC. The encoded protein is CASSFSGGASEQFF.